These 19 T cell receptor beta chains share one sample of origin, sequenced in a study of blood T cell repertoires in COVID-19. The assay was immunoSEQ multiplex PCR, and TCRdb's table has in-frame clones only and misses some. The sample contains 64,000 or so clones, approximately 86% of which appear only once. The material sequenced was peripheral blood. Receptor source: a man in his forties or fifties with acute or convalescent COVID-19.

This clone has just one count. The J gene is TRBJ1-1, the V gene TRBV2; no firm D call. Germline V gives CDR1 SNHLY, CDR2 FYNNEI. The CDR3 loop spans 14 amino acids. The V end lost 2 bases, the J end lost 0 bases, and 7 bases lay between the germline ends. The CDR3 DNA sequence: TGTGCCAGCAGTGAAATCAGGTTGAACACTGAAGCTTTCTTT. It yields the protein CASSEIRLNTEAFF.

V is TRBV4-1 and J is TRBJ1-5; D may be TRBD1 (5 bases). CDR1 and CDR2 (germline): MGHRA, YSYEKL. V was pared by 5 bases and J by 1 base, with 24 bases between. The CDR3 has 19 residues. CDR3 sequence: CASSSLGPGMDGSNQPQHF. The CDR3, as DNA: TGCGCCAGCAGCTCCCTCGGTCCAGGGATGGATGGCAGCAATCAGCCCCAGCATTTT.

V usage is TRBV30 and J usage is TRBJ1-5, with D uncertain. The V end was cut by 2 bases, the J end by 3 bases, with 8 bases between. CDR1 and CDR2 (germline): GTSNPN, SVGIG (reference sequence). The CDR3 has 13 amino acids. In DNA, the CDR3 is TGTGCCTGGAGTTTGGGCGACAATCAGCCCCAGCATTTT. As protein: CAWSLGDNQPQHF.

The chain couples TRBV21-1 to TRBJ1-2. TRBV21-1 is an annotated pseudogene. The CDR3 loop spans 12 amino acids. DNA of the CDR3: TGTGCCAGCAGCCTTCCCCTTGTGGGCTACACCTTC. This gives the protein CASSLPLVGYTF.

The gene calls are TRBV2 and TRBJ2-7, with 8 nucleotides matching TRBD1. Germline values: CDR1 SNHLY, CDR2 FYNNEI. The CDR3 is 13 amino acids. V was pared by 8 bases and J by 4 bases, with 7 bases of the junction left unmatched. CDR3 residues: CASQGAHLYEQYF. The CDR3 DNA follows: TGTGCCAGCCAGGGGGCTCACCTGTACGAGCAGTACTTC.

J is TRBJ1-6 and V is TRBV5-1; D ambiguous. The V gene lost 4 bases and the J gene lost 7 bases, with 12 bases spanning the gap. CDR3 length equals 14 residues. The germline V gene has CDR1 SGHRS and CDR2 YFSETQ. CDR3 region: CASSPVSRNSPLHF. CDR3 nucleotide sequence: TGCGCCAGCAGCCCCGTTTCTAGAAATTCACCCCTCCACTTT.

The chain's CDR3 is CASSYATGGKGLSGNTIYF. The CDR3 DNA reads as TGTGCCAGCAGTTACGCGACAGGGGGCAAAGGACTCTCTGGAAACACCATATATTTT. The chain is built from TRBV6-2 or TRBV6-3 and TRBJ1-3, with 10 nucleotides matching TRBD1. Germline V CDR1 and CDR2: MNHEY, SVGEGT. The CDR3 sequence is 19 residues long. With 2 bases clipped from V and 0 bases from J, the junction kept 10 bases outside the gene matches.

This chain uses TRBV5-6 with TRBJ2-1; weak D call: TRBD2 (6 bases). Germline CDR1 is SGHDT and CDR2 is YYEEEE. With 4 bases removed from V and 10 bases from J, the gap between germline ends came to 15 bases. CDR3 size: 13 residues. CDR3: CASSGRLVPEQFF. CDR3 nucleotide sequence: TGTGCCAGCAGCGGAAGACTAGTCCCAGAGCAGTTCTTC.

V and J are TRBV12-3 or TRBV12-4 and TRBJ2-1, with D possibly being TRBD1 (7 bases). V was trimmed by 8 bases and J by 9 bases, leaving 17 bases between them. The CDR3 sequence is 13 residues long. The CDR3 DNA reads as TGTGCCAGCCACAGGGGCAGGGGAGGTGAGCAGTTCTTC. Its translation: CASHRGRGGEQFF.

This chain connects TRBV27 to TRBJ2-5; D is perhaps TRBD1 (6 bases). The CDR3 is made up of 13 amino acids. With 4 bases removed from V and 5 bases from J, the gap between germline ends came to 11 bases. Germline lookup yields CDR1 MNHEY and CDR2 SMNVEV (reference sequence). The CDR3 spells CASSSGDRETQYF. In DNA form, the CDR3 reads TGTGCCAGCAGTTCAGGGGATCGGGAGACCCAGTACTTC.

V gene TRBV2 combines with J gene TRBJ2-7; 9 positions match TRBD2. The length of the CDR3 is 15 residues. The J segment lost 3 bases and the V segment lost 6 bases, leaving 9 bases of the junction unmatched. CDR1 is SNHLY, CDR2 FYNNEI, per germline. The chain's CDR3 is CASSSRASGDYEQYF. The CDR3 nucleotides read TGTGCCAGCAGCTCACGGGCTAGCGGGGACTACGAGCAGTACTTC.

The CDR3 is CASSLWRPPGETQYF. CDR3 coding DNA: TGTGCCAGCAGCTTATGGAGACCCCCGGGGGAGACCCAGTACTTC. The rearrangement joins TRBV7-6 to TRBJ2-5, with D perhaps matching TRBD2 (5 bases). The CDR3 has 15 amino acids. V lost 2 bases and J 5 bases, leaving 15 bases between the germline ends. Germline V CDR1 and CDR2: SGHVS, FNYEAQ.

The chain combines TRBV10-2 with TRBJ1-1; D gene uncertain. Germline V gene sequence: CDR1 WSHSY, CDR2 SAAADI. V gave up 8 bases and J gave up 0 bases, with 16 bases separating them. The CDR3 has 15 residues. The CDR3 protein is CASRLRGFMNTEAFF. The CDR3 nucleotides read TGCGCCAGCCGATTAAGAGGATTCATGAACACTGAAGCTTTCTTT.

This clone was picked up one time. The V gene is TRBV29-1, the J gene TRBJ2-7, with D maybe TRBD1 (5 bases). The V and J ends lost 7 bases and 0 bases respectively, with 13 bases between them. In germline, CDR1 is SQVTM, CDR2 ANQGSEA. The CDR3 is made up of 13 amino acids. The CDR3 protein is CSARTSSSYEQYF. The CDR3, as DNA: TGCAGCGCCCGGACATCCAGCTCCTACGAGCAGTACTTC.

The J gene is TRBJ1-6, the V gene TRBV5-5; TRBD1 might be the D (5 bases). The CDR3 loop spans 14 amino acids. Between the trimmed V and J ends, which lost 0 bases and 9 bases, there was a span of 10 bases. Germline assignment: CDR1 SGHKS and CDR2 YYEKEE (reference sequence). CDR3 in DNA: TGTGCCAGCAGCTTGGCAGGGAATGGTTCACCCCTCCACTTT. This encodes CASSLAGNGSPLHF.

The chain combines TRBV18 with TRBJ1-1; the D gene is possibly TRBD1 (5 bases). CDR3 length equals 13 residues. V gave up 5 bases and J gave up 2 bases, with 9 bases separating them. The germline CDR1 and CDR2 sequences are KGHSH and LQKENI. The CDR3 DNA is TGTGCCAGCTCAGTGACAGTTAACACTGAAGCTTTCTTT. Translating it yields CASSVTVNTEAFF. Full variable domain (rest looked up from reference TRBV18 and TRBJ1-1): NAGVMQNPRHLVRRRGQEARLRCSPMKGHSHVYWYRQLPEEGLKFMVYLQKENIIDESGMPKERFSAEFPKEGPSILRIQQVVRGDSAAYFCASSVTVNTEAFFGQGTRLTVV.

The rearrangement uses TRBV10-3 and TRBJ1-2, with TRBD1 matching 8 bases. The CDR3 is 15 amino acids. Germline V lookup: CDR1 ENHRY, CDR2 SYGVKD. V shed 2 bases, J shed 8 bases, and the junction held 10 bases outside the gene matches. The CDR3 here is CAISELGQGRNGYTF. CDR3 nucleotide sequence: TGTGCCATCAGTGAGCTCGGACAGGGCAGGAACGGCTACACCTTC.

The CDR3 sequence: CASSLTGGEGYTF. The CDR3 DNA reads TGTGCCAGCAGCTTGACGGGGGGAGAAGGCTACACCTTC. The chain employs TRBV5-6 and TRBJ1-2; D possibly corresponds to TRBD1 (5 bases). V was pared by 1 base and J by 8 bases, with 12 bases between. The CDR3 length is 13 residues. Germline loops: CDR1 SGHDT, CDR2 YYEEEE.

The chain has TRBV13 and TRBJ2-3; weak D call: TRBD1 (5 bases). CDR3 size: 15 residues. The V end was cut by 3 bases, the J end by 4 bases, with 14 bases between. Germline CDR1 and CDR2: PRHDT and FYEKMQ (reference sequence). CDR3 protein: CASSFQPTGPDTQYF. The CDR3 bases are TGTGCCAGCAGCTTTCAACCAACAGGCCCAGATACGCAGTATTTT. Looking up the rest from reference TRBV13 and TRBJ2-3 gives the full variable domain: AAGVIQSPRHLIKEKRETATLKCYPIPRHDTVYWYQQGPGQDPQFLISFYEKMQSDKGSIPDRFSAQQFSDYHSELNMSSLELGDSALYFCASSFQPTGPDTQYFGPGTRLTVL.